This note documents a single TCR beta chain sequence. At least ten counts were recorded for this clonotype. Its antigen is currently not known. Base qualities were left out, and no much larger clone turns up one base away. These data come from a study of T cells in Graves' hyperthyroidism and ophthalmopathy (dated by TCRdb to about 2019). Background on the whole study: Peripheral blood was sampled at the time of initial diagnosis, prior to any treatment. Whether ophthalmopathy could be predicted prospectively was tested in an independent validation cohort made up of under 20 hyperthyroidism patients plus 17 patients who later progressed to ophthalmopathy. According to the paper, TCR Vbeta CDR3 sequencing was carried out on about 140 peripheral blood samples, which came from some 41 ophthalmopathy, some 73 hyperthyroidism and about 17 progressor patients. In addition, the study compared T-cell repertoires in thyroid tissue and in blood from five or six Graves' hyperthyroidism patients. After blood sampling, hyperthyroidism patients were treated with methimazole at a starting dose of 30 mg daily, and ophthalmopathy patients were treated with high-dose intravenous methylprednisolone. The 100 discovery patients were divided at random into training and test sets in a 7:3 ratio. To identify distinguishing TCR V-J signatures, a discovery cohort of about 100 patients was used, comprising 43 with Graves' ophthalmopathy and under 60 with stable Graves' hyperthyroidism.

Overall study results and their limits: In validation, the model predicted progression to ophthalmopathy with over 60% sensitivity and 72.22% specificity, a median of about 6 months before onset. Most expanded thyroid clonotypes (frequency above 0.001) were also detected in blood, suggesting blood repertoires may reflect thyroid immune responses. Ophthalmopathy was separated from stable hyperthyroidism by a 13 V-J signature model, with 85% to 90% sensitivity and roughly 84% specificity obtained in cross-validation and 80%/75% obtained in testing. No statistical method was used to set the sample size in advance, and investigators knew the group allocation.

The CDR3 runs 17 amino acids, cysteine and phenylalanine included. Kept here is only the CDR3 DNA, which spans 51 bases and is read in frame from base 1. V and J are truncated by 4 bases and 3 bases respectively, leaving an intervening sequence of 19 bases. Looking up the germline V gene yields CDR1 MGHRA and CDR2 YSYEKL. Amplification of TCR beta CDR3 regions was carried out from RNA transcripts. For the first round of RT-PCR on the TCR CDR3, the HTBI primer set was used together with the Qiagen OneStep RT-PCR kit. A second multiplex PCR round built the libraries, followed by size selection and purification. Libraries were sequenced paired-end with 100 bp reads on an Illumina HiSeq2000. From the authors' description of their analysis: SOAPnuke was used to process the raw data, removing reads that contained adapters or uncalled bases, had a mean Phred below 15, or lacked an exact match to the constant primer or identifier. High-quality paired reads were merged with COPE v1.2.5, and unique nucleotide sequences were defined as clonotypes. MiTCR v1.1 was used to align clonotypes to the IMGT TRBV, TRBD and TRBJ reference segments. Only V-J combinations with frequency above 0.0001, covering roughly 99% of repertoires, were analysed. A TCS score was defined as the ratio between F50 (clonal expansion) and ExV (chaos), using BLOSUM62-based TCRdist between CDR3 peptides within each V-J. Welch's t-statistics and random forest reduced roughly 530 V-J features to 13, which were used in a naive Bayes classifier (R e1071). The public reads were reanalyzed by TCRdb: fastp trimming at Q25, MiXCR alignment, in-frame beta chains only. Each entry merges the rows of one CDR3 protein and shows their most common DNA and genes. These V and J calls rely on TCRdb rather than the paper's analysis. This sample comprises 280,000 or so distinct CDR3 sequences, approximately 14% of them detected only once. Of the sample, about 33% falls within the top ten clones.

The hyperthyroidism patients were between 18 and 65 years old and newly diagnosed, with a disease duration of less than 2 months. The study excluded patients with uncontrolled infections, other autoimmune diseases, pregnancy or lactation. Diagnoses were established on the basis of clinical symptoms, serum thyroxine and TRAb, thyroid ultrasound, and orbital computed tomography. For progressor patients, blood was drawn at the first diagnosis of hyperthyroidism, before any ophthalmopathy symptoms had appeared. Ficoll-Paque density gradient centrifugation was used to isolate PBMCs from about 9.4 ml of fresh peripheral blood. Patients classed as progressors first received a Graves' hyperthyroidism diagnosis and then went on to develop ophthalmopathy during follow-up. Total RNA was extracted using Trizol reagent, and RNA quality was assessed on an Agilent 2100 Bioanalyzer.

The V and J genes are TRBV4-1 and TRBJ2-1; the D gene could be TRBD1 or TRBD2, each one agreeing over 5 bases. The specimen was blood. The clonotype was recovered from a woman aged 45-59 years with Graves' hyperthyroidism that later progressed to Graves' ophthalmopathy. The CDR3 reads CASSRLWGRANYNEQFF. The nucleotide sequence is given as TGCGCCAGCAGCCGCCTCTGGGGACGGGCCAACTACAATGAGCAGTTCTTC.